This TCR beta chain originates from a study of shared clonotypes between healthy human individuals. V was cut by 3 bases and J by 1 base, with 14 bases left in between. The CDR3 length is 16 residues. The V gene's germline CDR1 is LNHDA and CDR2 SQIVND (reference sequence). This clone was picked up a small number of times. Repertoires were generated with immunoSEQ multiplex PCR, while TCRdb's copy carries only in-frame clones and drops some. The data contain about 1 million clones, about three quarters of them singletons. This clonotype was sampled from a young man in good health. Sequenced: memory CD4+ T cells sorted from blood. Subset described: CD45RA-negative fraction. The V call is TRBV19, the J call TRBJ2-3, with a weak D call TRBD2 (6 bases). The CDR3 DNA reads as TGTGCCAGTAGTATGAGAGGGGCTAGCGGCACAGATACGCAGTATTTT. This encodes CASSMRGASGTDTQYF.